A selection of T cell receptor beta chains follows, all from one sample in a study of shared clonotypes between healthy human individuals. Assay used: immunoSEQ multiplex PCR; TCRdb lists only in-frame clones, some missing. The table includes roughly 2 million clones, around 96% detected once. The specimen sequenced was naive CD8+ T cells sorted from blood. Receptors were obtained from a man between 18 and 35 years old in good health. CDR3s include the opening cysteine and the closing phenylalanine or tryptophan. Each record gives: clone size, J gene, D gene, V gene, CDR3 length, CDR3 DNA, CDR3 protein. The D gene is left open where the match is weak. Clone size is not always given. Where it is, it says once, few, many or a class for expanded clones.

size: NA
J: TRBJ1-1
D: NA
V: TRBV11-2
length: 12
DNA: TGTGCTTGGCCGGCCCCGAACACTGAAGCTTTCTTT
CDR3: CAWPAPNTEAFF

size: NA
J: TRBJ1-1
D: TRBD1
V: TRBV4-1
length: 17
DNA: TGCGCCAGCACGCCAACCGGGACAGGGGTTTACGACACTGAAGCTTTCTTT
CDR3: CASTPTGTGVYDTEAFF

size: NA
J: TRBJ2-5
D: NA
V: TRBV30
length: 10
DNA: TGTGCCTGGAGTGGTACGGAGCAGTACTTC
CDR3: CAWSGTEQYF

size: NA
J: TRBJ2-7
D: NA
V: TRBV9
length: 14
DNA: TGTGCCAGCAGCGTTGAGGGGGACACCTACGAGCAGTACTTC
CDR3: CASSVEGDTYEQYF

size: NA
J: TRBJ2-6
D: NA
V: TRBV9
length: 16
DNA: TGTGCCAGCAGCGTAGAACACAACTCTGGGGCCAACGTCCTGACTTTC
CDR3: CASSVEHNSGANVLTF

size: NA
J: TRBJ1-6
D: NA
V: TRBV28
length: 12
DNA: TGTGCCAGCAGTTTTTGGGTTTCACCCCTCCACTTT
CDR3: CASSFWVSPLHF

size: NA
J: TRBJ2-1
D: NA
V: TRBV30
length: 16
DNA: TGTGCCTGGAATCCCCCTCTAAGGCGGGGCTACAATGAGCAGTTCTTC
CDR3: CAWNPPLRRGYNEQFF

size: NA
J: TRBJ2-7
D: TRBD1
V: TRBV19
length: 17
DNA: TGTGCCAGTAGTCCTCGAACCGCCGGGACAGATCCCTACGAGCAGTACTTC
CDR3: CASSPRTAGTDPYEQYF

size: NA
J: TRBJ2-7
D: NA
V: TRBV6-5
length: 15
DNA: TGTGCCAGCAGTTACTCTGCGGGGTCGATATACGAGCAGTACTTC
CDR3: CASSYSAGSIYEQYF

size: once
J: TRBJ2-5
D: NA
V: TRBV4-1
length: 15
DNA: TGCGCCAGCAGCCATTTAATAACGGAAAGGGAGACCCAGTACTTC
CDR3: CASSHLITERETQYF

size: NA
J: TRBJ2-7
D: NA
V: TRBV7-6
length: 14
DNA: TGTGCCAGCAGCTTAAGATGGTGGGAGTACGAGCAGTACTTC
CDR3: CASSLRWWEYEQYF

size: NA
J: TRBJ1-5
D: NA
V: TRBV7-9
length: 16
DNA: TGTGCCAGCAGCCCAAGCCGGGGCGCGGGCAATCAGCCCCAGCATTTT
CDR3: CASSPSRGAGNQPQHF